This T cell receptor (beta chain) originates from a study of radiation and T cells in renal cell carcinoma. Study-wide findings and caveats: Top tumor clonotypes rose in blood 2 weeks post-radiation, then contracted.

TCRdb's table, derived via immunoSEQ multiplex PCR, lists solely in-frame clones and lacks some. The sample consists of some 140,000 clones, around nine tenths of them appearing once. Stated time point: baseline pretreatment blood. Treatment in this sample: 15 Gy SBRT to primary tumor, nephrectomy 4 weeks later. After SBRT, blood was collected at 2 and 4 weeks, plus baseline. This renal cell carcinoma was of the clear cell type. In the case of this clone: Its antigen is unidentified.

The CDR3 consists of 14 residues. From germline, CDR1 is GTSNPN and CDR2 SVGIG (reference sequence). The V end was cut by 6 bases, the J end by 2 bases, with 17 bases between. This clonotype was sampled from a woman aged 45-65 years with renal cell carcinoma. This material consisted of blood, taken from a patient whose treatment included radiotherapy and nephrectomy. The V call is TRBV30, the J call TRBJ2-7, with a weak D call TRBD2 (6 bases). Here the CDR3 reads CACGSGLVPYEQYF. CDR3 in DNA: TGTGCCTGTGGCTCGGGACTGGTACCCTACGAGCAGTACTTC.